The present T cell receptor (beta chain) was sequenced within a study of glioma-infiltrating T cells listed by TCRdb under 2016. Broadly, across the study: Low-grade gliomas were represented by WHO grade II oligodendrogliomas or astrocytomas, and glioblastomas were represented by WHO grade IV tumors that were sampled at initial rather than recurrent diagnosis. Before surgery, glioma patients were given dexamethasone for six or fewer days. Blood libraries targeted about 4- to 10-fold sequencing coverage of 750,000 to 1,000,000 peripheral T cells. Sequencing of TCR alpha- and beta-chain repertoires was performed on glioma tissue, on non-neoplastic brain tissue, and on matched peripheral blood mononuclear cells. Each tissue-infiltrating repertoire was compared with the same patient's peripheral blood repertoire to measure divergence between tissue and blood T-cell populations. Three low-grade glioma patients, several primary glioblastoma patients and three non-glioma patients contributing non-neoplastic brain tissue were included in the paired cohort.

Immediately after resection, surgical brain or tumor specimens were cryofrozen in liquid nitrogen, with peripheral blood cells collected concurrently. The iRepertoire nested amplicon-rescue multiplex PCR (arm-PCR) platform was used to amplify TCR alpha and beta CDR3 regions from RNA. The input for one-step reverse transcription and amplification was about 95-400 ng of tissue mRNA or PBMC total RNA. Following bead purification, Illumina adapters were added by a secondary multiplex PCR, and libraries between 200 and 400 bp were gel-purified. Demultiplexing relied on internal 6-nucleotide barcodes carried by the libraries. Libraries were sequenced on an Illumina MiSeq with 2x220 or 2x250 nucleotide paired-end reads. On the authors' methods: Paired reads were merged with FLASH 1.2.11 and aligned to the GRCh37 human genome with BWA-MEM before extracting TRA and TRB reads. V and J assignment used an IMGT-derived reference of cassette sequences and CDR3 motifs that included pseudogenes. Reads were translated in three frames, and productive CDR3s were defined by a C…FGXG motif without stop codons. Unique combinations of V-J cassette pair and CDR3 amino acid sequence were defined as clonotypes. Hamming distance filtering was applied to reads, with thresholds set by the sequence error rate of each sample in mapped regions. Using fastp at Q25 and MiXCR, TCRdb reprocessed the public reads and kept productive beta chains. Each CDR3 protein gets just one entry, which takes the most common genes and DNA from the rows behind it. The V and J calls and clone size are TCRdb's, not the authors'. The sample table contains about 400,000 distinct CDR3 sequences; only one count was recorded for roughly two fifths of them. The biggest ten clones account for more than 10% of the sample.

Worth noting for this clonotype: No antigen is known for it. Being one base from a much bigger clone, this may be a read error.

Taken from cysteine to phenylalanine, the CDR3 has 12 residues. Solely the CDR3 DNA is kept, with 36 bases framed from the first base. Trimming accounts for 8 bases at V and 3 bases at J, while the number of junction bases matched to no gene is 4. The germline V gene encodes CDR1 DFQATT and CDR2 SNEGSKA (reference sequence). What the study reported, not specific to this receptor: Small numbers underpinned the group comparisons: under ten glioblastoma patients, three low-grade glioma patients and three non-neoplastic patients. VJ-independent divergence between tissue and blood was found to be below expectation in non-neoplastic patients but above expectation in all gliomas, particularly low-grade gliomas. Only a very small number of CDR3 sequences turned up in both tissue and blood, a result put down to high CDR3 diversity combined with limited sampling. A signature set of shared blood CDR3 motifs marked patients with low tissue-blood divergence and was depleted in highly divergent patients.

Material for sequencing was glioma tissue, nonneoplastic brain tissue, or PBMCs (not recorded which). The TCR sequence derives from a human donor with low-grade glioma or glioblastoma, undergoing nonglioma brain surgery, or in good health (not recorded which). The V and J segments used are TRBV20-1 and TRBJ2-3; TRBD1 lines up with 8 middle nucleotides. The DNA sequence is given as TGCAGTACCCGACAGGGGACAGATACGCAGTATTTT. It codes for CSTRQGTDTQYF.